A single sample is the source of the 22 T cell receptor beta chains below, sequenced in a study of blood T cell repertoires in COVID-19. Clones were sequenced by immunoSEQ multiplex PCR, and TCRdb holds only the in-frame ones, with some missing. This sample carries 490,000 or so clones, around 87% of them seen once, and the ten largest clones take around 1.9%. The specimen was PBMCs or T cells enriched from blood (not recorded which). These receptors were taken from a woman between 40 and 50 years old who had recovered from COVID-19.

The gene calls are TRBV3-1 (or the pseudogene TRBV3-2) and TRBJ2-7, with 12 nucleotides matching TRBD2. The CDR3 is 16 residues long. The ends lost 1 base at V and 4 bases at J; junction bases unmatched: 5. The germline CDR1 and CDR2 sequences are LGHDT and YNNKEL (reference sequence). The CDR3 region is CASSQGLAGVYYEQYF. CDR3 DNA sequence: TGTGCCAGCAGCCAAGGACTAGCGGGAGTCTATTACGAGCAGTACTTC.

This clone was observed a few times. The chain combines TRBV27 with TRBJ1-1, with 8 bases identical to TRBD1. The germline V gene encodes CDR1 MNHEY and CDR2 SMNVEV (reference sequence). The junction had 7 bases not matched to a gene; V was cut back by 5 bases and J by 11 bases. The CDR3 spans 12 residues. The CDR3 nucleotides are TGTGCCAGCAGTCCCAACCAGGGGGCCGCTTTCTTT. Protein sequence: CASSPNQGAAFF.

The gene calls are TRBV30 and TRBJ2-7; tentatively, D is TRBD2 (6 bases). This CDR3 is 13 amino acids long. With 4 bases removed from V and 0 bases from J, the gap between germline ends came to 10 bases. CDR1 GTSNPN and CDR2 SVGIG come from the germline V gene (reference sequence). This chain's CDR3 is CAWTGTGSYEQYF. CDR3 coding DNA: TGTGCCTGGACCGGGACTGGCTCCTACGAGCAGTACTTC.

The V gene is TRBV11-2, the J gene TRBJ2-3; 7 nucleotides line up with TRBD2. Losses at the gene ends were 5 bases for V and 10 bases for J; bases not matched to a gene: 9. CDR1 SGHAT and CDR2 FQNNGV come from the germline V gene. There are 13 residues in the CDR3. As DNA, the CDR3 is TGTGCCAGCAGCAGAGCTCGGGCGGGGGCGCAGTATTTT. It yields the protein CASSRARAGAQYF.

The chain is built from TRBV6-5 and TRBJ2-3; weak D call: TRBD1 (6 bases). Trimming shortened V by 7 bases and J by 4 bases, and 15 bases separated the two germline ends. Germline V gene data show CDR1 as MNHEY and CDR2 as SVGAGI. The CDR3 consists of 14 residues. The CDR3 nucleotides read TGTGCCAGCACCCACAGGGTTACAGCAGATACGCAGTATTTT. Its translation: CASTHRVTADTQYF.

The chain recombines TRBV27 with TRBJ2-7, with 12 bases that match TRBD1. Germline CDR1 and CDR2: MNHEY and SMNVEV (reference sequence). Trimming removed 3 bases from V and 7 bases from J; junction bases left unmatched: 7. The CDR3 runs 15 residues. The CDR3 sequence is CASSFRDRGRQEQYF. The CDR3 bases are TGTGCCAGCAGTTTCAGGGACAGGGGGCGTCAAGAGCAGTACTTC.

The table lists this clone with a count of one. The gene calls are TRBV4-2 and TRBJ2-3; no clear D gene. The V end lost 0 bases, the J end lost 5 bases, and 6 bases lay between the germline ends. CDR1 LGHNA and CDR2 YNFKEQ come from the germline V gene. The CDR3 is made up of 13 amino acids. CDR3 sequence: CASSQEVRDTQYF. Written as DNA, the CDR3 is TGTGCCAGCAGCCAAGAAGTCAGAGATACGCAGTATTTT.

This clone has only one observation. The V gene is TRBV5-6, the J gene TRBJ1-2, with unresolved D. V lost 2 bases and J 6 bases, leaving 11 bases between the germline ends. Germline V lookup: CDR1 SGHDT, CDR2 YYEEEE. CDR3 size: 13 residues. The CDR3 sequence: CASSLYGVHGYTF. CDR3 DNA: TGTGCCAGCAGCTTATACGGGGTGCATGGCTACACCTTC.

The J gene is TRBJ1-5, the V gene TRBV4-1, with D possibly being TRBD1 (6 bases). Germline V gives CDR1 MGHRA, CDR2 YSYEKL. Trimming took off 1 base at V and 4 bases at J, with 17 bases between the two ends. CDR3 size: 17 residues. The CDR3 DNA reads as TGCGCCAGCAGCCAAGGGTCTGCAAGGGGGTGGAATCAGCCCCAGCATTTT. As protein: CASSQGSARGWNQPQHF.

This clone is a singleton in its sample. The V gene is TRBV5-4, the J gene TRBJ2-5, with TRBD2 matching 13 bases. The CDR3 totals 18 residues. V lost 4 bases to trimming and J lost 5 bases; unmatched junction nucleotides: 14. In germline, CDR1 is SGHNT, CDR2 YYREEE (reference sequence). In DNA form, the CDR3 reads TGTGCCAGCAGCAGCCGGACTAGCGGGAGTCGGGGGTGGGAGACCCAGTACTTC. Protein sequence: CASSSRTSGSRGWETQYF.

The rearrangement uses TRBV5-1 and TRBJ2-1; 7 bases are shared with TRBD1. The CDR3 covers 11 residues. Trimming at V came to 2 bases and at J to 13 bases, leaving 3 bases not matched to a gene. The germline gives CDR1 SGHRS, CDR2 YFSETQ. In DNA, the CDR3 is TGCGCCAGCAGCTTAGGGACAGACCAGTTCTTC. It codes for CASSLGTDQFF.

The V gene is TRBV27, the J gene TRBJ2-1, with D perhaps TRBD2 (6 bases). CDR1 is MNHEY, CDR2 SMNVEV, per germline (reference sequence). Between the trimmed V and J ends, which lost 2 bases and 1 base, there was a span of 12 bases. The CDR3 is made up of 16 amino acids. In DNA form, the CDR3 reads TGTGCCAGCAGTTTAGGTGGGACTGGATCCTACAATGAGCAGTTCTTC. Its protein is CASSLGGTGSYNEQFF.

V is TRBV6-5 and J is TRBJ2-3; the D is unclear. V shed 7 bases and J shed 3 bases, with 17 bases lying between them. This CDR3 comprises 15 residues. Germline V lookup: CDR1 MNHEY, CDR2 SVGAGI. CDR3 protein: CASMIEEPRTDTQYF. CDR3 DNA sequence: TGTGCCAGCATGATCGAGGAGCCTCGTACAGATACGCAGTATTTT.

The rearrangement uses TRBV5-4 and TRBJ2-7, with D possibly being TRBD2 (5 bases). V dropped 4 bases and J dropped 0 bases, with 14 bases sitting between them. The CDR3 sequence is 15 residues long. The germline V gene encodes CDR1 SGHNT and CDR2 YYREEE (reference sequence). This CDR3 is CASSRMSGDSYEQYF. The CDR3 DNA reads as TGTGCCAGCAGCCGCATGTCCGGGGACTCCTACGAGCAGTACTTC.

The J gene is TRBJ2-1, the V gene TRBV29-1; 12 bases match TRBD1. There are 15 residues in the CDR3. The junction had 9 bases not matched to a gene; V was cut back by 7 bases and J by 5 bases. From germline, CDR1 is SQVTM and CDR2 ANQGSEA. The CDR3 nucleotides are TGCAGCGGGGGACAGGGGGCTACCATCAACAATGAGCAGTTCTTC. Translated: CSGGQGATINNEQFF.

J is TRBJ2-5 and V is TRBV5-1; D unresolved. This CDR3 spans 14 amino acids. CDR1 is SGHRS and CDR2 is YFSETQ in the germline V gene. Trimming took 3 bases from V and 5 from J, leaving 14 bases between them. CDR3 sequence reads: CASSSPSARETQYF. The CDR3 coding sequence is TGCGCCAGCAGCTCCCCGAGTGCGAGGGAGACCCAGTACTTC. Full variable domain (missing parts from reference TRBV5-1 and TRBJ2-5): KAGVTQTPRYLIKTRGQQVTLSCSPISGHRSVSWYQQTPGQGLQFLFEYFSETQRNKGNFPGRFSGRQFSNSRSEMNVSTLELGDSALYLCASSSPSARETQYFGPGTRLLVL.

V is TRBV4-3 and J is TRBJ1-1, with 7 nucleotides matching TRBD1. The CDR3 has 14 amino acids. J gave up 10 bases and V 0 bases, and 8 bases lay outside the gene matches. Germline V CDR1 and CDR2: LGHNA, YSLEER. This chain's CDR3 is CASSQEEGGLGAFF. As DNA, the CDR3 is TGCGCCAGCAGCCAAGAAGAAGGGGGCTTAGGAGCTTTCTTT.

V usage is TRBV4-3 and J usage is TRBJ2-7; D possibly corresponds to TRBD2 (5 bases). CDR1 is LGHNA and CDR2 is YSLEER in the germline V gene. The length of the CDR3 is 15 residues. Trimming took 4 bases from V and 2 from J, leaving 15 bases between them. The CDR3 loop reads CASSPGLGSPYEQYF. The CDR3 DNA is TGCGCCAGCAGCCCAGGTTTAGGGAGCCCCTACGAGCAGTACTTC.

The V and J genes are TRBV30 and TRBJ1-4; D perhaps matches TRBD1 (5 bases). Trimming stripped 5 bases from V and 7 bases from J, with 14 bases between. Germline CDR1 and CDR2: GTSNPN and SVGIG (reference sequence). The CDR3 is 13 amino acids. DNA for the CDR3: TGTGCCTGGTCGAGCGGGGGAACTGAAAAACTGTTTTTT. This gives the protein CAWSSGGTEKLFF.

The chain links TRBV30 to TRBJ2-7; 7 positions agree with TRBD2. The CDR3 is 14 amino acids. Trimming at V came to 0 bases and at J to 5 bases, leaving 7 bases not matched to a gene. Germline V lookup: CDR1 GTSNPN, CDR2 SVGIG (reference sequence). The CDR3 is CAWSVGGSYDEQYF. CDR3 coding DNA: TGTGCCTGGAGTGTGGGCGGGAGTTACGACGAGCAGTACTTC.

This chain links TRBV11-2 with TRBJ1-1, with D maybe TRBD1 (5 bases). CDR1 is SGHAT, CDR2 FQNNGV, per germline. Trimming cost V 0 bases and J 7 bases, with 12 bases left between them. The CDR3 has 14 residues. In nucleotides, the CDR3 is TGTGCCAGCAGCTTAGATCGACAGAGCAATGAAGCTTTCTTT. It yields the protein CASSLDRQSNEAFF. The complete variable domain, with remaining parts taken from reference TRBV11-2 and TRBJ1-1, reads EAGVAQSPRYKIIEKRQSVAFWCNPISGHATLYWYQQILGQGPKLLIQFQNNGVVDDSQLPKDRFSAERLKGVDSTLKIQPAKLEDSAVYLCASSLDRQSNEAFFGQGTRLTVV.

J is TRBJ1-2 and V is TRBV11-2; TRBD1 is a possible D gene (5 bases). The CDR3 covers 14 residues. Germline V gene sequence: CDR1 SGHAT, CDR2 FQNNGV. With 5 bases removed from V and 7 bases from J, the gap between germline ends came to 17 bases. CDR3 sequence: CASSPLVGGLGYTF. The CDR3 DNA reads as TGTGCCAGCAGCCCTCTCGTGGGGGGACTTGGCTACACCTTC. The full variable domain, in which reference TRBV11-2 and TRBJ1-2 provide the parts outside the CDR3, is EAGVAQSPRYKIIEKRQSVAFWCNPISGHATLYWYQQILGQGPKLLIQFQNNGVVDDSQLPKDRFSAERLKGVDSTLKIQPAKLEDSAVYLCASSPLVGGLGYTFGSGTRLTVV.